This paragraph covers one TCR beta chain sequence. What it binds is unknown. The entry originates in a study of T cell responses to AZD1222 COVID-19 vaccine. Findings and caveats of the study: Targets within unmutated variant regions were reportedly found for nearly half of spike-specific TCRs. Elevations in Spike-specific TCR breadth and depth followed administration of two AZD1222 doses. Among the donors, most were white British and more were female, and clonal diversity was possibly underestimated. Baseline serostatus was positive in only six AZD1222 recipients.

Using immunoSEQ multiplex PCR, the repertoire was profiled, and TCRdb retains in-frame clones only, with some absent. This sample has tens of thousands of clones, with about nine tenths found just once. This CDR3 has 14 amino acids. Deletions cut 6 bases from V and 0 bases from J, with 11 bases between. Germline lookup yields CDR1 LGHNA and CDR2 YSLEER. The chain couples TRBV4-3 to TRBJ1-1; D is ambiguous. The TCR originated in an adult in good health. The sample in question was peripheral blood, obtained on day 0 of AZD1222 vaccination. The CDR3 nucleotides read TGCGCCAGCAGAGGTGGGATCATGAACACTGAAGCTTTCTTT. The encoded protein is CASRGGIMNTEAFF.